The present T cell receptor beta chain was sequenced within a study of T-cell memory formation after mild COVID-19. Study overall: There were largely donor-specific TCR clusters. Whole-study findings and limits: Balance between CD4 and CD8 was seen in clones contracting day 15 to 85, and a CD4+ lean was seen in later expanders. Those CD4+ clones that contracted were mainly in CM and EM (CD8+ ones in EMRA). Some responding clones appeared in pre-infection memory, suggesting cross-reactive memory joined.

This CDR3 region has 15 residues. Per germline, CDR1 MDHEN and CDR2 SYDVKM. J lost 3 bases, V lost 8 bases, and 12 bases had no gene match. TCRdb independently ran MiXCR on the 5' RACE reads; one entry per CDR3 protein. The data show about 360,000 distinct CDR3 sequences, roughly an eighth seen once. In regard to this clonotype: Its target is unknown.

The TCR originated in a man aged 18-30 years who had mild COVID-19 (a few samples of this study predate the infection). Cell type and time point are not known. The chain joins TRBV28 to TRBJ2-5; TRBD1 matches at 7 bases. Sequencing was carried out using PBMCs or a T cell subset sorted from them (not recorded which). CDR3 nucleotide sequence: TGTGCCAGCGGAACGGGACAGCCAACAAAAGAGACCCAGTACTTC. It yields the protein CASGTGQPTKETQYF.